The T cell receptor beta chain under discussion was sequenced for a study of radiotherapy plus CTLA-4 blockade in lung cancer. After removal of 5 bases from V and 2 bases from J, the junction contained 4 bases not matched to a gene. The germline V gene has CDR1 SNHLY and CDR2 FYNNEI. This CDR3 is built from 16 residues. Here immunoSEQ multiplex PCR was the method, and the copy in TCRdb shows in-frame clones only, minus some. The data hold 50,000 to 60,000 clones, with under 80% observed a single time. The sample consisted of peripheral blood, taken from a patient treated with radiotherapy plus ipilimumab. This TCR derives from a human donor with non-small cell lung cancer who had a complete response to radiotherapy plus ipilimumab. The chain carries TRBV2 and TRBJ2-6, with TRBD1 matching 9 bases. CDR3: CASSRDRATGANVLTF. The CDR3 DNA follows: TGTGCCAGCAGTAGGGACAGGGCTACTGGGGCCAACGTCCTGACTTTC.